Listed below are T cell receptor beta chains from one sample, sequenced in a study of regulatory T cells in long-lasting Graves disease. TCRdb fed the multiplex PCR reads into MiXCR, producing one record per CDR3 protein. The table lists about 400,000 distinct CDR3 sequences, less than 25% of them singletons. Sequenced material: peripheral blood mononuclear cells (PBMCs), taken when the disease was refractory, from a patient treated with antithyroid drugs. Source of these receptors: a female donor with Graves disease. Both conserved end residues are trimmed from each CDR3. Rows may omit the clone size; those that give it use once, few, many or a size class.

J gene,CDR3 length,clone size,V gene,CDR3 protein
TRBJ2-1,13,-,TRBV28,ASNKLAALVNEQF
TRBJ1-1,14,many,TRBV28,ASSLSTGGMNTEAF
TRBJ2-7,13,many,TRBV7-2,ASSSPGTGPYEQY
TRBJ2-5,14,many,TRBV28,ASTGLAGSFVKTQY
TRBJ2-7,9,many,TRBV7-2,ASAGSYEQY
TRBJ1-4,13,many,TRBV28,ASSLPGTGREKLF
TRBJ1-5,21,-,TRBV24-1,ATSDRKIKDRGPDRDDNQPQH
TRBJ1-1,11,-,TRBV7-6,ASSPPGGQEAF
TRBJ2-7,12,few,TRBV4-2,ASSQASTVDEQY
TRBJ2-5,11,many,TRBV24-1,ATSDPVQETQY
TRBJ2-5,12,many,TRBV12-3/TRBV12-4,ASTPGGNQETQY
TRBJ1-2,11,few,TRBV12-3/TRBV12-4,ANSSGQNYGYT
TRBJ2-3,10,-,TRBV20-1,SARVGTDTQY
TRBJ1-5,14,few,TRBV19,ASSQLAGRARQPQH
TRBJ2-7,12,many,TRBV7-2,ASSADRARKEQY
TRBJ2-7,12,few,TRBV6-1,ANRPERGGYEQY
TRBJ2-1,14,many,TRBV15,ATLMGYGRGGTEQF
TRBJ2-2,12,few,TRBV29-1,SVRRQGESGELF
TRBJ1-6,11,few,TRBV7-2,ASSPKRGSPLH
TRBJ1-4,11,-,TRBV20-1,SAPGHGNEKLF
TRBJ2-7,13,few,TRBV7-7,ASSLGEGLGYEQY
TRBJ2-7,13,-,TRBV7-2,ASSLEGTSGSKQY
TRBJ1-5,11,many,TRBV2,ASRQGIDRPQH
TRBJ2-5,14,-,TRBV3-1,ASSPRTGYSQETQY
TRBJ1-5,12,many,TRBV20-1,SASMQGGGQPQH
TRBJ1-2,11,few,TRBV4-1,ASSQGGKRGYT
TRBJ2-3,9,few,TRBV29-1,SVELADTQY
TRBJ1-1,10,few,TRBV25-1,ASSEASKEAF
TRBJ2-2,13,many,TRBV28,ASSLVGGNTGELF
TRBJ1-6,12,-,TRBV6-2/TRBV6-3,ASSRTSQASPLH
TRBJ2-5,13,many,TRBV24-1,ATSDSGDVGETQY
TRBJ2-7,14,few,TRBV7-9,ASSLSGLKSSYEQY
TRBJ1-1,13,-,TRBV29-1,SVEYLGQQNTEAF
TRBJ2-5,9,-,TRBV29-1,SVGDLGTQY
TRBJ2-2,12,-,TRBV30,ARTQGLNTGELF
TRBJ2-7,11,-,TRBV6-1,ASRGTGTGEQY
TRBJ2-7,13,-,TRBV27,ASSLSAQGSDEQY
TRBJ2-7,13,many,TRBV25-1,ASSDFRDWSYEQY
TRBJ2-2,13,many,TRBV7-2,ASSPRGGEAGELF
TRBJ2-7,12,few,TRBV7-8,ASSLGGGPNEQY
TRBJ2-2,12,many,TRBV12-3/TRBV12-4,ASSLLSWAGELF
TRBJ1-2,14,many,TRBV7-9,ASSEPGRQTNYGYT
TRBJ1-2,12,few,TRBV19,ASTTGAANYGYT
TRBJ2-2,13,-,TRBV28,ASSHGLKNTGELF
TRBJ2-7,11,many,TRBV6-5,ASSYSSGGEQY
TRBJ2-2,9,many,TRBV28,ASSLTEELF
TRBJ2-1,14,-,TRBV7-2,ASSLVGLAGDDEQF
TRBJ1-5,13,few,TRBV12-3/TRBV12-4,ASSPTGPGNQPQH
TRBJ1-5,13,many,TRBV28,ASSTSMARSQPQH